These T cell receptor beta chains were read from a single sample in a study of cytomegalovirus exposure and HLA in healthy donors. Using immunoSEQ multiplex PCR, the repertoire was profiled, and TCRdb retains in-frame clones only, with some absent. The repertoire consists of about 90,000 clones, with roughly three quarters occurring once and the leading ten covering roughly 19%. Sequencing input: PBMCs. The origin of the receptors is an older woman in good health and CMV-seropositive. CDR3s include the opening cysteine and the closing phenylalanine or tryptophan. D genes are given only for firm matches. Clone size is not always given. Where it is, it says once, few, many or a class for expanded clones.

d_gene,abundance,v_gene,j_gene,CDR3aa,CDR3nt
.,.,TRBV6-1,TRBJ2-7,CASSETFQRQYF,TGTGCCAGCAGTGAAACTTTCCAGCGGCAGTACTTC
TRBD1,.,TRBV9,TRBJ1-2,CASSKQGSYGYTF,TGTGCCAGCAGCAAACAGGGGTCCTATGGCTACACCTTC
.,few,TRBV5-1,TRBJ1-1,CASSPTGRGNTEAFF,TGCGCCAGCAGCCCAACAGGGAGGGGGAACACTGAAGCTTTCTTT
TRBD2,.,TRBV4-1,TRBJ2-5,CASSQSGGETQYF,TGCGCCAGCAGCCAATCGGGGGGAGAGACCCAGTACTTC
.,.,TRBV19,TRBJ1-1,CASSILLERNTEAFF,TGTGCCAGTAGTATTTTGCTGGAGAGGAACACTGAAGCTTTCTTT
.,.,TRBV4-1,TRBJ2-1,CASSQPRQRRYNEQFF,TGCGCCAGCAGCCAACCAAGGCAGCGGAGGTACAATGAGCAGTTCTTC
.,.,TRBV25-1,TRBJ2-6,CAPILSGANVLTF,TGTGCCCCTATCCTATCTGGGGCCAACGTCCTGACTTTC
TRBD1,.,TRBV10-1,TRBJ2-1,CASSVAGGREQFF,TGCGCCAGCAGTGTTGCAGGGGGCAGGGAGCAGTTCTTC
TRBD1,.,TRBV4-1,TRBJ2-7,CASSQARTGSLYEQYF,TGCGCCAGCAGCCAAGCCCGGACAGGGAGTCTCTACGAGCAGTACTTC
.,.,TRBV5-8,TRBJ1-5,CASSSSGRGPNQPQHF,TGTGCCAGCAGCTCCTCGGGCAGGGGACCCAATCAGCCCCAGCATTTT
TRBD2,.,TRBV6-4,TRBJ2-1,CASSVAGKGNEQFF,TGTGCCAGCAGTGTAGCGGGAAAGGGGAATGAGCAGTTCTTC
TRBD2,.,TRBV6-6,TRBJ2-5,CASRHAGVQETQYF,TGTGCCAGCAGACATGCGGGAGTACAAGAGACCCAGTACTTC
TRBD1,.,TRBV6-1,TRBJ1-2,CASSTGGYGYTF,TGTGCCAGCAGTACAGGGGGCTATGGCTACACCTTC
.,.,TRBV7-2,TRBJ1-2,CASSPDGVSYGYTF,TGTGCCAGCAGCCCAGACGGAGTCTCCTATGGCTACACCTTC
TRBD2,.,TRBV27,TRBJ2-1,CASSGSGSSYNEQFF,TGTGCCAGCAGCGGTAGCGGGAGCTCCTACAATGAGCAGTTCTTC
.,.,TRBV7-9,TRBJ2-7,CSSSLVSSEQYF,TGTTCCAGCAGCTTAGTTTCGAGCGAGCAGTACTTC
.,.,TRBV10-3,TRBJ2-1,CAIRVSRGNTMNEQFF,TGTGCCATCAGGGTGTCTAGAGGCAATACAATGAATGAGCAGTTCTTC
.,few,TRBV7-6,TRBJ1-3,CASSLVPEAHTIYF,TGTGCCAGCAGCTTAGTACCCGAGGCGCACACCATATATTTT
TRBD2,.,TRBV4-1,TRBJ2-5,CASSQGNLGLAARETQYF,TGCGCCAGCAGCCAAGGGAATTTGGGACTAGCGGCTCGAGAGACCCAGTACTTC
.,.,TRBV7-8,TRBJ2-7,CASSLRGRVGKFSYEQYF,TGTGCCAGCAGCTTAAGGGGCAGGGTTGGGAAGTTTTCCTACGAGCAGTACTTC
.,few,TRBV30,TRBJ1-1,CAFQQGLQAFF,TGTGCCTTCCAGCAGGGCTTACAAGCTTTCTTT
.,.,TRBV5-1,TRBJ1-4,CASSLEGRAQEKLFF,TGCGCCAGCAGCTTGGAGGGCAGGGCCCAGGAAAAACTGTTTTTT
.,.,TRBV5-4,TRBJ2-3,CASSQVDRTSTDTQYF,TGTGCCAGCAGCCAAGTGGACAGAACTAGCACAGATACGCAGTATTTT
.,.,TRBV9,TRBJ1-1,CASSVVSNTEAFF,TGTGCCAGCAGCGTAGTCTCGAACACTGAAGCTTTCTTT
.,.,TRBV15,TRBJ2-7,CATSRDHYEQYF,TGTGCCACCAGCAGAGATCACTACGAGCAGTACTTC
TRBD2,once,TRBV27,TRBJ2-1,CASSDGTSGNNEQFF,TGTGCCAGCAGCGACGGGACTAGCGGAAACAATGAGCAGTTCTTC
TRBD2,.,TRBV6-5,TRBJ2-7,CASSPSGNTYEQYF,TGTGCCAGCAGTCCTAGCGGGAACACCTACGAGCAGTACTTC
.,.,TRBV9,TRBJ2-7,CASSVSGNYEQYF,TGTGCCAGCAGCGTATCAGGGAACTACGAGCAGTACTTC
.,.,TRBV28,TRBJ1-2,CASRSVRRANYGYTF,TGTGCCAGCAGGTCTGTGAGGAGAGCTAACTATGGCTACACCTTC
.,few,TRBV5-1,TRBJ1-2,CASSLSSGPIYGYTF,TGCGCCAGCAGCTTGTCGTCAGGGCCAATCTATGGCTACACCTTC
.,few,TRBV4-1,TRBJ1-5,CASSQGRDQPQHF,TGCGCCAGCAGCCAAGGGAGGGATCAGCCCCAGCATTTT
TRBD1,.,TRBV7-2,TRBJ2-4,CASSPLGDRYYLAKNIQYF,TGTGCCAGCAGCCCCCTTGGGGACAGGTACTATCTAGCCAAAAACATTCAGTACTTC